Listed here are 19 T cell receptor beta chains from one sample, sequenced in a study of CXCR3-negative and CXCR3-positive naive CD8 T cells. The authors made the TRB cDNA libraries by 5' RACE using UMI labels. TCRdb processed the 5' RACE reads again and assigns one entry to each CDR3 protein, with no DNA. This repertoire comprises around 130,000 distinct CDR3 sequences; its ten largest clones make up around 0.54%. Findings of the study overall: For CXCR3-positive naive cells, TRB CDR3s were more hydrophobic than those of CXCR3-negative naive cells.

No antigen is known for these receptors. Material: naive CXCR3+ CD8+ T cells from blood. As for subset: CD45RO-CCR7+CD27+CD95- naive CD8+ T cells expressing CXCR3 (TNR3+). Every receptor here comes from a human donor in good health. Some clones in this sample may be carry-over from other donors' samples.

The V and J genes are TRBV6-5 and TRBJ2-1; with no DNA, the TCRdb D assignment of TRBD2 cannot be verified. The length of the CDR3 is 14 residues. Germline V lookup: CDR1 MNHEY, CDR2 SVGAGI. CDR3 residues: CASSNLARNNEQFF.

The chain recombines TRBV29-1 with TRBJ1-1; with no DNA, the TCRdb D assignment of TRBD1 cannot be verified. Germline V gene lookup returns CDR1 SQVTM and CDR2 ANQGSEA. CDR3 length: 15 amino acids. CDR3: CSPGTGKVMNTEAFF.

The genes are TRBV7-3 and TRBJ2-1; the TCRdb call, TRBD2, lacks DNA for checking. The CDR3 consists of 15 residues. Per the germline V gene, CDR1 is SGHTA and CDR2 is FQGTGA. The chain's CDR3 is CASSNNEEGGNEQFF. Complete variable domain (other parts from reference TRBV7-3 and TRBJ2-1): GAGVSQTPSNKVTEKGKYVELRCDPISGHTALYWYRQSLGQGPEFLIYFQGTGAADDSGLPNDRFFAVRPEGSVSTLKIQRTERGDSAVYLCASSNNEEGGNEQFFGPGTRLTVL.

The chain recombines TRBV19 with TRBJ2-7. The germline V gene has CDR1 LNHDA and CDR2 SQIVND (reference sequence). The CDR3 has 15 amino acids. The CDR3 sequence is CASSIADYISYEQYF.

The chain recombines TRBV28 with TRBJ1-1; TCRdb reports TRBD1, a call that lacks DNA to check it against. CDR3 length: 14 amino acids. Germline loops: CDR1 MDHEN, CDR2 SYDVKM. The CDR3 protein is CASSLNRVWAGAFF.

This chain joins TRBV15 and TRBJ1-5; checking the TCRdb D call of TRBD1 is not possible without DNA. Germline values: CDR1 LNHNV, CDR2 YYDKDF (reference sequence). There are 19 residues in the CDR3. CDR3: CATSRDSGHGTFSNQPQHF. Combining the CDR3 with reference TRBV15 and TRBJ1-5 gives the whole variable domain DAMVIQNPRYQVTQFGKPVTLSCSQTLNHNVMYWYQQKSSQAPKLLFHYYDKDFNNEADTPDNFQSRRPNTSFCFLDIRSPGLGDTAMYLCATSRDSGHGTFSNQPQHFGDGTRLSIL.

This chain uses TRBV28 with TRBJ2-7; TCRdb's D call of TRBD1 is untestable without DNA. This CDR3 spans 15 amino acids. CDR1 and CDR2 from the germline V gene are MDHEN and SYDVKM. The CDR3 region is CASSLHPGQVYEQYF.

V is TRBV14 and J is TRBJ2-1; TCRdb outputs TRBD1, but without DNA this stays unchecked. The germline V gene encodes CDR1 SGHDN and CDR2 FVKESK. The CDR3 totals 15 residues. The CDR3 region is CASSQDWDIYNEQFF.

The rearrangement uses TRBV29-1 and TRBJ2-4; the D gene TCRdb calls, TRBD2, cannot be checked with no DNA. The length of the CDR3 is 13 residues. From germline, CDR1 is SQVTM and CDR2 ANQGSEA. The CDR3 reads CSVVEGTKNIQYF.

The CDR3 reads CASRSVSYEQYF. This chain uses TRBV12-3 or TRBV12-4 with TRBJ2-7. The CDR3 is 12 residues long.

The CDR3 loop reads CASRAGTEPSYGYTF. This chain joins TRBV2 and TRBJ1-2; without DNA, the TCRdb call of TRBD1 cannot be checked. The CDR3 consists of 15 residues. The V gene's germline CDR1 is SNHLY and CDR2 FYNNEI.

The chain uses TRBV28 and TRBJ2-7; TCRdb reports TRBD1, a call that lacks DNA to check it against. Germline V gene data show CDR1 as MDHEN and CDR2 as SYDVKM. The CDR3 consists of 13 residues. The CDR3 loop is CASTVQGRYEQYF.

The chain joins TRBV6-5 to TRBJ1-1. Per the germline V gene, CDR1 is MNHEY and CDR2 is SVGAGI. The CDR3 covers 16 residues. CDR3 loop: CASSYASGGTNTEAFF.

This chain links TRBV10-1 with TRBJ2-5; TCRdb calls TRBD2, which cannot be checked without DNA. The germline gives CDR1 WNHNN, CDR2 SYGVQD (reference sequence). The CDR3 has 14 residues. The CDR3 is CASSEPGRSETQYF.

The chain couples TRBV5-1 to TRBJ2-1; TCRdb names TRBD2, which stays unverified in the absence of DNA. Germline V gene sequence: CDR1 SGHRS, CDR2 YFSETQ. The CDR3 contains 13 residues. The CDR3 loop is CASSGTLYNEQFF.

The J gene is TRBJ2-1, the V gene TRBV7-2; without DNA, the TCRdb call of TRBD2 cannot be checked. Per germline, CDR1 SGHTA and CDR2 FQGNSA. This CDR3 comprises 15 residues. This CDR3 is CASSVLLADYNEQFF.

This chain links TRBV13 with TRBJ2-7; TCRdb lists TRBD1, though no DNA is available to test this call. The germline CDR1 and CDR2 sequences are PRHDT and FYEKMQ (reference sequence). This CDR3 is 16 amino acids long. CDR3: CASSLGSGQGLSGQYF.

The chain is built from TRBV29-1 and TRBJ2-3. Per germline, CDR1 SQVTM and CDR2 ANQGSEA. The CDR3 is made up of 12 amino acids. The CDR3 is CSVVASTDTQYF.

V gene TRBV13 combines with J gene TRBJ2-7; TCRdb's D gene call, TRBD1, goes unchecked for lack of DNA. Germline-derived CDR1 and CDR2 are PRHDT and FYEKMQ (reference sequence). This CDR3 region has 14 residues. The CDR3 here is CASSLRQPGNEQYF.